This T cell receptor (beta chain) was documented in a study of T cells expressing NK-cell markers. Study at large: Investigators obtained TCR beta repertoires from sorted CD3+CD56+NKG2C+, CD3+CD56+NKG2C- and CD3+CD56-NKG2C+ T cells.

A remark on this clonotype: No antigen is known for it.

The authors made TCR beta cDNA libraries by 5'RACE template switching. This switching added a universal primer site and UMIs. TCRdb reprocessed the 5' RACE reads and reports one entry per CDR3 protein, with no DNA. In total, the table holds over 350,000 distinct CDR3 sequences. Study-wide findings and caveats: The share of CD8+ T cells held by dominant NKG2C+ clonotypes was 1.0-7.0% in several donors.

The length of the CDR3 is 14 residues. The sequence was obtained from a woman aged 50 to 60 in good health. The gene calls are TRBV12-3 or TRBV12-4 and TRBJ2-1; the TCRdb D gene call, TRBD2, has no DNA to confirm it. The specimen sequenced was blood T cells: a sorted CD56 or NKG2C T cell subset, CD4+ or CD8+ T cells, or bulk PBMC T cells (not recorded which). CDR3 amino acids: CASRSSGPDNEQFF.